The rows below give T cell receptor beta chains drawn from one sample of a study of cytomegalovirus exposure and HLA in healthy donors. Produced via immunoSEQ multiplex PCR; TCRdb's table is partial and in-frame only. The data show about 180,000 clones, with around 72% seen just once and over 3% held by the top ten. Sequencing was done on a sample of PBMCs. The receptor set was obtained from a woman between 50 and 59 years old in good health and CMV-seropositive. The CDR3 runs from the conserved cysteine through the conserved F or W. Each record gives: D gene, J gene, clone size, V gene, CDR3 protein, CDR3 DNA. The D gene is left open where the match is weak. A row's size may be missing; if present it is once, few, many or a size class.

d_call: NA
j_call: TRBJ1-1
clone_size: NA
v_call: TRBV11-2
cdr3_aa: CASSLEGTGRAFF
cdr3_nt: TGTGCCAGCAGCTTAGAGGGTACAGGGCGAGCTTTCTTT

d_call: TRBD1
j_call: TRBJ1-1
clone_size: NA
v_call: TRBV29-1
cdr3_aa: CSVEPDRETFEAFF
cdr3_nt: TGCAGCGTTGAGCCGGACAGGGAGACTTTTGAAGCTTTCTTT

d_call: TRBD1
j_call: TRBJ2-5
clone_size: NA
v_call: TRBV29-1
cdr3_aa: CSVYLGTGGETQYF
cdr3_nt: TGCAGCGTGTATCTCGGGACAGGGGGAGAGACCCAGTACTTC

d_call: TRBD1
j_call: TRBJ2-2
clone_size: NA
v_call: TRBV10-3
cdr3_aa: CAISVGQGDPGELFF
cdr3_nt: TGTGCCATCAGTGTTGGACAGGGGGACCCCGGGGAGCTGTTTTTT

d_call: NA
j_call: TRBJ2-7
clone_size: NA
v_call: TRBV2
cdr3_aa: CASSPGQASSYEQYF
cdr3_nt: TGTGCCAGCAGCCCAGGGCAGGCGAGCTCCTACGAGCAGTACTTC

d_call: TRBD2
j_call: TRBJ2-1
clone_size: NA
v_call: TRBV7-2
cdr3_aa: CASSFSGGRDNEQFF
cdr3_nt: TGTGCCAGCAGCTTTAGCGGGGGCCGAGACAATGAGCAGTTCTTC

d_call: TRBD2
j_call: TRBJ2-1
clone_size: NA
v_call: TRBV7-3
cdr3_aa: CASSEASGRFNEQFF
cdr3_nt: TGTGCCAGCAGCGAAGCTAGCGGACGTTTCAATGAGCAGTTCTTC

d_call: TRBD2
j_call: TRBJ2-2
clone_size: NA
v_call: TRBV4-3
cdr3_aa: CASSRTLAGAGGELFF
cdr3_nt: TGCGCCAGCAGCCGGACACTAGCGGGAGCTGGCGGGGAGCTGTTTTTT

d_call: NA
j_call: TRBJ1-5
clone_size: few
v_call: TRBV15
cdr3_aa: CATSRDQSFGQPQHF
cdr3_nt: TGTGCCACCAGCAGAGATCAATCTTTCGGTCAGCCCCAGCATTTT

d_call: TRBD2
j_call: TRBJ2-1
clone_size: NA
v_call: TRBV7-9
cdr3_aa: CASSLHAGLAGEPGEQFF
cdr3_nt: TGTGCCAGCAGCCTTCATGCGGGACTAGCGGGAGAACCCGGTGAGCAGTTCTTC

d_call: NA
j_call: TRBJ2-3
clone_size: NA
v_call: TRBV28
cdr3_aa: CASSGRQTSTDTQYF
cdr3_nt: TGTGCCAGCAGCGGAAGACAGACTAGCACAGATACGCAGTATTTT

d_call: NA
j_call: TRBJ1-1
clone_size: NA
v_call: TRBV7-8
cdr3_aa: CASSPPPSGSEAFF
cdr3_nt: TGTGCCAGCAGCCCCCCACCCAGCGGGTCTGAAGCTTTCTTT

d_call: TRBD1
j_call: TRBJ2-1
clone_size: NA
v_call: TRBV30
cdr3_aa: CAWNPGQGPYNEQFF
cdr3_nt: TGTGCCTGGAACCCGGGACAGGGGCCCTACAATGAGCAGTTCTTC

d_call: NA
j_call: TRBJ1-6
clone_size: NA
v_call: TRBV27
cdr3_aa: CASSLRGPPLHF
cdr3_nt: TGTGCCAGCAGTTTAAGGGGTCCACCCCTCCACTTT

d_call: TRBD2
j_call: TRBJ2-7
clone_size: NA
v_call: TRBV13
cdr3_aa: CASSLEAGDEQYF
cdr3_nt: TGTGCCAGCAGCTTAGAAGCGGGGGACGAGCAGTACTTC

d_call: TRBD1
j_call: TRBJ1-5
clone_size: NA
v_call: TRBV28
cdr3_aa: CASSRTGDGNQPQHF
cdr3_nt: TGTGCCAGCAGTCGAACAGGGGACGGCAATCAGCCCCAGCATTTT

d_call: NA
j_call: TRBJ2-2
clone_size: NA
v_call: TRBV9
cdr3_aa: CASSVEDINTGELFF
cdr3_nt: TGTGCCAGCAGCGTAGAGGACATAAACACCGGGGAGCTGTTTTTT

d_call: TRBD1
j_call: TRBJ2-1
clone_size: NA
v_call: TRBV9
cdr3_aa: CASSPGGTSYNEQFF
cdr3_nt: TGTGCCAGCAGCCCAGGGGGCACCTCCTACAATGAGCAGTTCTTC

d_call: TRBD2
j_call: TRBJ2-2
clone_size: few
v_call: TRBV18
cdr3_aa: CASSPAGTSGTNTGELFF
cdr3_nt: TGTGCCAGCTCACCGGCCGGGACTAGCGGGACAAACACCGGGGAGCTGTTTTTT

d_call: NA
j_call: TRBJ2-2
clone_size: NA
v_call: TRBV19
cdr3_aa: CASNSGTNTGELFF
cdr3_nt: TGTGCCAGTAACTCGGGAACGAACACCGGGGAGCTGTTTTTT

d_call: TRBD2
j_call: TRBJ2-2
clone_size: NA
v_call: TRBV10-3
cdr3_aa: CAISEKRENTGELFF
cdr3_nt: TGTGCCATCAGTGAAAAGCGGGAGAACACCGGGGAGCTGTTTTTT

d_call: NA
j_call: TRBJ2-7
clone_size: few
v_call: TRBV30
cdr3_aa: CAFQGPYEQYF
cdr3_nt: TGTGCCTTTCAGGGGCCCTACGAGCAGTACTTC

d_call: TRBD2
j_call: TRBJ2-7
clone_size: NA
v_call: TRBV4-2
cdr3_aa: CASSQRTRTGTSGRGSHYEQYF
cdr3_nt: TGTGCCAGCAGCCAAAGGACCCGAACCGGGACTAGCGGGAGGGGATCCCACTACGAGCAGTACTTC

d_call: TRBD2
j_call: TRBJ2-7
clone_size: NA
v_call: TRBV4-3
cdr3_aa: CASSRTSTSVGEQYF
cdr3_nt: TGCGCCAGCAGCCGAACCTCGACTAGCGTAGGCGAGCAGTACTTC

d_call: TRBD1
j_call: TRBJ2-7
clone_size: NA
v_call: TRBV7-9
cdr3_aa: CASSPTGTEQYF
cdr3_nt: TGTGCCAGCAGTCCGACAGGGACCGAGCAGTACTTC

d_call: NA
j_call: TRBJ2-3
clone_size: NA
v_call: TRBV2
cdr3_aa: CASSEAMGRATDTQYF
cdr3_nt: TGTGCCAGCAGTGAAGCCATGGGGAGAGCCACAGATACGCAGTATTTT

d_call: NA
j_call: TRBJ2-7
clone_size: NA
v_call: TRBV28
cdr3_aa: CASSSSMLLEQYF
cdr3_nt: TGTGCCAGCAGTTCCTCTATGTTACTCGAGCAGTACTTC

d_call: NA
j_call: TRBJ1-2
clone_size: NA
v_call: TRBV10-3
cdr3_aa: CAISESGGYGYTF
cdr3_nt: TGTGCCATCAGTGAGTCAGGGGGCTATGGCTACACCTTC

d_call: TRBD1
j_call: TRBJ1-2
clone_size: NA
v_call: TRBV5-1
cdr3_aa: CASSSGPGQELMTYGYTF
cdr3_nt: TGCGCCAGCAGCAGTGGCCCGGGACAGGAATTGATGACCTATGGCTACACCTTC

d_call: NA
j_call: TRBJ2-1
clone_size: NA
v_call: TRBV6-5
cdr3_aa: CASSYTGGSSYNEQFF
cdr3_nt: TGTGCCAGCAGTTACACCGGGGGAAGCTCCTACAATGAGCAGTTCTTC

d_call: NA
j_call: TRBJ2-1
clone_size: few
v_call: TRBV15
cdr3_aa: CATSRDPPGLGDEQFF
cdr3_nt: TGTGCCACCAGCAGAGACCCTCCGGGCTTAGGGGATGAGCAGTTCTTC

d_call: NA
j_call: TRBJ2-3
clone_size: NA
v_call: TRBV11-3
cdr3_aa: CASSLERDTDTQYF
cdr3_nt: TGTGCCAGCAGCTTAGAGAGGGACACAGATACGCAGTATTTT

d_call: TRBD1
j_call: TRBJ2-7
clone_size: once
v_call: TRBV5-6
cdr3_aa: CASSWGVGQGTYEQYF
cdr3_nt: TGTGCCAGCAGCTGGGGAGTGGGACAGGGTACCTACGAGCAGTACTTC

d_call: NA
j_call: TRBJ2-7
clone_size: NA
v_call: TRBV5-4
cdr3_aa: CASSLGDNYEQYF
cdr3_nt: TGTGCCAGCAGCTTGGGGGACAATTACGAGCAGTACTTC

d_call: TRBD2
j_call: TRBJ2-1
clone_size: NA
v_call: TRBV7-9
cdr3_aa: CALGRSGEPYNEQFF
cdr3_nt: TGTGCTCTAGGCCGTAGCGGGGAGCCCTACAATGAGCAGTTCTTC

d_call: TRBD1
j_call: TRBJ1-5
clone_size: NA
v_call: TRBV7-3
cdr3_aa: CASSSTGGTDQPQHF
cdr3_nt: TGTGCCAGCAGCTCGACAGGGGGCACGGACCAGCCCCAGCATTTT

d_call: NA
j_call: TRBJ1-1
clone_size: NA
v_call: TRBV7-6
cdr3_aa: CASSPRGDTEAFF
cdr3_nt: TGTGCCAGCAGCCCCCGAGGCGACACTGAAGCTTTCTTT

d_call: TRBD1
j_call: TRBJ1-2
clone_size: NA
v_call: TRBV6-1
cdr3_aa: CASSERTGGVYYGYTF
cdr3_nt: TGTGCCAGCAGTGAGAGGACAGGGGGCGTTTACTATGGCTACACCTTC

d_call: NA
j_call: TRBJ2-3
clone_size: NA
v_call: TRBV5-1
cdr3_aa: CASSLERPGDTQYF
cdr3_nt: TGCGCCAGCAGCTTAGAACGGCCGGGGGATACGCAGTATTTT

d_call: NA
j_call: TRBJ2-1
clone_size: NA
v_call: TRBV7-2
cdr3_aa: CASSVKTSNEQFF
cdr3_nt: TGTGCCAGCAGCGTAAAGACTAGCAATGAGCAGTTCTTC

d_call: NA
j_call: TRBJ2-2
clone_size: NA
v_call: TRBV6-5
cdr3_aa: CASSMGPNTGELFF
cdr3_nt: TGTGCCAGCAGTATGGGCCCGAACACCGGGGAGCTGTTTTTT

d_call: NA
j_call: TRBJ2-2
clone_size: NA
v_call: TRBV7-3
cdr3_aa: CASSLSPGLLAGELFF
cdr3_nt: TGTGCCAGCAGCTTAAGCCCAGGGTTATTGGCCGGGGAGCTGTTTTTT

d_call: NA
j_call: TRBJ2-7
clone_size: few
v_call: TRBV5-1
cdr3_aa: CASSVGGSLTYEQYF
cdr3_nt: TGCGCCAGCAGCGTGGGTGGTAGCCTCACCTACGAGCAGTACTTC

d_call: NA
j_call: TRBJ1-3
clone_size: NA
v_call: TRBV30
cdr3_aa: CAWSVGSGAGNTIYF
cdr3_nt: TGTGCCTGGAGTGTAGGGTCAGGGGCTGGAAACACCATATATTTT

d_call: TRBD1
j_call: TRBJ1-1
clone_size: once
v_call: TRBV10-1
cdr3_aa: CASSAYRDRNTEAFF
cdr3_nt: TGCGCCAGCAGTGCATACCGGGACAGGAACACTGAAGCTTTCTTT

d_call: NA
j_call: TRBJ1-1
clone_size: few
v_call: TRBV14
cdr3_aa: CASSQDQGWMNTEAFF
cdr3_nt: TGTGCCAGCAGCCAAGATCAGGGCTGGATGAACACTGAAGCTTTCTTT

d_call: NA
j_call: TRBJ2-5
clone_size: NA
v_call: TRBV6-6
cdr3_aa: CATLGSNRGNQETQYF
cdr3_nt: TGTGCCACCCTAGGTTCGAATAGGGGAAACCAAGAGACCCAGTACTTC

d_call: TRBD2
j_call: TRBJ2-7
clone_size: NA
v_call: TRBV18
cdr3_aa: CASSPGLADEQYF
cdr3_nt: TGTGCCAGCTCGCCGGGACTAGCGGACGAGCAGTACTTC

d_call: NA
j_call: TRBJ1-5
clone_size: NA
v_call: TRBV19
cdr3_aa: CASSRIEGLQPQHF
cdr3_nt: TGTGCCAGTAGTAGAATAGAGGGACTTCAGCCCCAGCATTTT

d_call: NA
j_call: TRBJ2-3
clone_size: NA
v_call: TRBV28
cdr3_aa: CASSLRRGRTDTQYF
cdr3_nt: TGTGCCAGCAGTTTGCGGCGGGGTAGGACAGATACGCAGTATTTT

d_call: TRBD1
j_call: TRBJ2-7
clone_size: NA
v_call: TRBV20-1
cdr3_aa: CSALGQVEQYF
cdr3_nt: TGCAGTGCCTTGGGACAGGTTGAGCAGTACTTC

d_call: NA
j_call: TRBJ1-4
clone_size: NA
v_call: TRBV2
cdr3_aa: CASQQGEKLFF
cdr3_nt: TGTGCCAGCCAACAGGGTGAAAAACTGTTTTTT

d_call: NA
j_call: TRBJ2-7
clone_size: NA
v_call: TRBV7-2
cdr3_aa: CASSLVDEQYF
cdr3_nt: TGTGCCAGCAGCTTAGTAGACGAGCAGTACTTC

d_call: TRBD1
j_call: TRBJ2-7
clone_size: NA
v_call: TRBV28
cdr3_aa: CASSPSTGGHEQYF
cdr3_nt: TGTGCCAGCAGTCCTTCGACAGGGGGTCACGAGCAGTACTTC

d_call: NA
j_call: TRBJ1-3
clone_size: NA
v_call: TRBV7-2
cdr3_aa: CASSLVQGRSGNTIYF
cdr3_nt: TGTGCCAGCAGCTTGGTGCAGGGCCGCTCTGGAAACACCATATATTTT